This T cell receptor beta chain was profiled in a study of response to subunit inactivated influenza vaccine. This clonotype appeared a few times. TCRdb re-analysed the RT-PCR reads in MiXCR, keeping a single row per CDR3 protein. The sample has around 600,000 distinct CDR3 sequences, about 11% seen once. The junction had 3 bases not matched to a gene; V was cut back by 3 bases and J by 1 base. Germline V lookup: CDR1 SGHRS, CDR2 YFSETQ. The CDR3 extends over 14 amino acids. The same data also contributed to another study, on T cells expressing NK-cell markers. That work adds: Making the TCR beta cDNA relied on 5'RACE template switching with UMIs. The sequencing cohort of eight donors included seven HCMV-seropositive individuals and one seronegative individual. Sorting in several experiments was restricted by an anti-gamma-delta TCR antibody to alpha-beta TCR T cells. Where a handful of donors were concerned, these clonotypes also led the CD3+CD56-NKG2C+ fraction.

The input for sequencing was PBMCs from blood, taken on the day of vaccination. This clonotype was sampled from a man aged 45-65 years who received an inactivated influenza vaccine. The gene calls are TRBV5-1 and TRBJ2-7; 8 bases line up with TRBD1. The CDR3 bases are TGCGCCAGCAGCTGGAGACAGGGGTCCTACGAGCAGTACTTC. Its protein product is CASSWRQGSYEQYF.